The clone carrying this TCR beta chain occurred once. What it recognizes is unknown. Aged roughly 6 to 90, donors were systemically healthy Caucasians from Russia. The CDR3 spans 13 residues. The V gene lost 8 bases and the J gene lost 2 bases, with 10 bases spanning the gap. From germline, CDR1 is MNHEY and CDR2 SVGEGT. The data belong to a study of blood T cells in healthy people across ages. The study's findings and limits: The study found TCR beta diversity correlated strongly with naive T cell percentage. A greater number of naive CD4+ cells and higher diversity distinguished long-lived donors from aged donors.

A second about 7 to 12 cycle PCR used barcoded and J-beta primers. From each sample, at least 3 million paired-end reads containing CDR3 were obtained. TCRdb reprocessed the 5' RACE reads with MiXCR, giving one entry per CDR3 protein. The sample has 1.8 million or so distinct CDR3 sequences, roughly two fifths seen once. This receptor was taken from a human donor in good health. The V and J genes are TRBV6-2 or TRBV6-3 and TRBJ1-5; the D is unclear. Sequenced sample: blood. CDR3: CASADMGNQPQHF. The CDR3, as DNA: TGTGCCAGCGCGGATATGGGCAATCAGCCCCAGCATTTT.